The rows below give T cell receptor beta chains drawn from one sample of a study of T cells in Graves' hyperthyroidism and ophthalmopathy. From the multiplex PCR reads, TCRdb called clonotypes with MiXCR, one entry per CDR3 protein. The sample carries some 720,000 distinct CDR3 sequences, over 15% recorded once. Source material: blood. All receptors come from a man between 18 and 35 years old with Graves' hyperthyroidism. CDR3s include the opening cysteine and the closing phenylalanine or tryptophan. D genes are given only for firm matches. Size is omitted from some rows. Given values are once, few, many or a class for expanded clones.

v_gene	d_gene	j_gene	abundance	CDR3aa	CDR3nt
TRBV5-1	TRBD2	TRBJ2-3	many	CASSISGRGSDTQYF	TGCGCCAGCAGTATCAGCGGGAGAGGGAGCGATACGCAGTATTTT
TRBV5-1	-	TRBJ2-7	many	CASSLMDGLNEQYF	TGCGCCAGCAGCTTGATGGACGGCCTGAACGAGCAGTACTTC
TRBV20-1	-	TRBJ2-7	many	CSAREPASYEQYF	TGCAGTGCTAGAGAGCCGGCCTCCTACGAGCAGTACTTC
TRBV29-1	-	TRBJ2-2	-	CSGGDFGELFF	TGCAGCGGGGGGGATTTCGGGGAGCTGTTTTTT
TRBV25-1	TRBD1	TRBJ1-2	-	CASSPLSGQGARDYGYTF	TGTGCCAGCAGTCCCCTTTCGGGACAGGGGGCGCGAGACTATGGCTACACCTTC
TRBV28	-	TRBJ2-7	many	CASSFGNYEQYF	TGTGCCAGCAGTTTCGGAAACTACGAGCAGTACTTC
TRBV29-1	-	TRBJ2-3	many	CSAPAGTGTLYTDTQYF	TGCAGCGCCCCCGCGGGTACCGGGACGCTTTACACAGATACGCAGTATTTT
TRBV20-1	TRBD1	TRBJ2-5	-	CSADGTGEETQYF	TGCAGTGCCGACGGGACAGGGGAAGAGACCCAGTACTTC
TRBV27	-	TRBJ2-1	many	CASSFTADYNEQFF	TGTGCCAGCAGCTTCACGGCTGACTACAATGAGCAGTTCTTC
TRBV27	-	TRBJ1-6	-	CASSFPGRSPLHF	TGTGCCAGCAGTTTCCCAGGCCGGTCACCCCTCCACTTT
TRBV20-1	TRBD2	TRBJ2-5	many	CSATSLWREVETQYF	TGCAGTGCTACCAGTTTGTGGCGGGAGGTCGAGACCCAGTACTTC
TRBV5-1	-	TRBJ1-1	-	CASSFRTGTEAFF	TGCGCCAGCAGCTTTAGGACGGGCACTGAAGCTTTCTTT
TRBV29-1	TRBD2	TRBJ2-1	few	CSVGRTSGGNEQFF	TGCAGCGTTGGCCGGACTAGCGGGGGAAATGAGCAGTTCTTC
TRBV28	TRBD1	TRBJ2-5	-	CASSHSGTANQETQYF	TGTGCCAGCAGTCACTCCGGGACAGCCAACCAAGAGACCCAGTACTTC
TRBV5-1	-	TRBJ2-7	few	CASSLVNLPSSYEQYF	TGCGCCAGCAGCTTGGTTAATTTACCGAGCTCCTACGAGCAGTACTTC
TRBV19	-	TRBJ1-5	few	CASKGRRRNQPQHF	TGTGCCAGTAAGGGCCGTAGACGGAATCAGCCCCAGCATTTT
TRBV12-3/TRBV12-4	TRBD2	TRBJ2-7	many	CASSPSRYGRLEQYF	TGTGCCAGCAGTCCGTCCCGTTACGGGAGGCTCGAGCAGTACTTC
TRBV7-2	-	TRBJ2-4	few	CASSLALAKNIQYF	TGTGCCAGCAGCTTAGCCCTAGCCAAAAACATTCAGTACTTC
TRBV7-2	-	TRBJ2-3	few	CASSAPGPDTQYF	TGTGCCAGCAGCGCCCCCGGGCCGGATACGCAGTATTTT
TRBV5-1	-	TRBJ2-7	many	CASSLEQGFHEQYF	TGCGCCAGCAGCTTGGAGCAGGGGTTCCACGAGCAGTACTTC
TRBV6-2/TRBV6-3	TRBD1	TRBJ1-1	few	CASSYDRANTEAFF	TGTGCCAGCAGTTACGACAGGGCGAACACTGAAGCTTTCTTT
TRBV2	-	TRBJ2-5	-	CASSEYPPYGMETQYF	TGTGCCAGCAGTGAATATCCCCCTTACGGGATGGAGACCCAGTACTTC
TRBV12-3/TRBV12-4	-	TRBJ1-1	many	CASTLGGRGGGNTEAFF	TGTGCCAGCACCTTAGGGGGGAGGGGTGGGGGGAACACTGAAGCTTTCTTT
TRBV18	-	TRBJ2-3	-	CASSPRTSLTDTQYF	TGTGCCAGCTCACCACGAACTAGCCTCACAGATACGCAGTATTTT
TRBV11-3	-	TRBJ2-3	many	CASSPRESTDTQYF	TGTGCCAGCAGCCCCAGGGAATCAACAGATACGCAGTATTTT
TRBV20-1	-	TRBJ2-1	-	CSARLRTIDEQFF	TGCAGTGCTCGATTGAGGACCATCGATGAGCAGTTCTTC